Presented here are 10 T cell receptor beta chains from one specimen sequenced in a study of shared clonotypes between healthy human individuals. Assay: immunoSEQ multiplex PCR; the TCRdb copy retains only in-frame clones and omits some. The table has about 490,000 clones, around 73% seen once; the top ten hold approximately 12%. Material: PBMCs. These receptors all stem from a woman aged 40 to 50 in good health. Some clones in this sample may be carry-over from other donors' samples.

V and J are TRBV4-3 and TRBJ1-1; D unclear. The CDR3 is 16 residues long. CDR1 LGHNA and CDR2 YSLEER come from the germline V gene. V was trimmed by 0 bases and J by 0 bases, leaving 11 bases between them. CDR3 sequence: CASSQDFGTMNTEAFF. The CDR3 DNA follows: TGCGCCAGCAGCCAAGACTTTGGCACCATGAACACTGAAGCTTTCTTT.

The chain is built from TRBV18 and TRBJ1-2; 7 positions match TRBD1. This CDR3 region has 16 residues. Losses at the gene ends were 5 bases for V and 6 bases for J; bases not matched to a gene: 15. Germline CDR1 KGHSH, CDR2 LQKENI. The CDR3 here is CASSSNTKDREDGYTF. In DNA, the CDR3 is TGTGCCAGCTCATCCAACACAAAAGACAGGGAGGATGGCTACACCTTC.

This chain connects TRBV5-1 to TRBJ2-3, with TRBD2 identical over 8 bases. The CDR3 spans 17 residues. V lost 0 bases to trimming and J lost 2 bases; unmatched junction nucleotides: 8. Looked up from germline, CDR1 is SGHRS and CDR2 is YFSETQ. CDR3 sequence (DNA): TGCGCCAGCAGCTTGGTTCCAGCGGGAGTGCCCACAGATACGCAGTATTTT. It codes for CASSLVPAGVPTDTQYF.

The CDR3 protein is CASSPGSPNGEQFF. The CDR3 DNA sequence: TGCGCCAGTTCGCCCGGATCGCCTAATGGTGAGCAGTTCTTC. The V and J genes are TRBV5-1 and TRBJ2-1; no firm D call. The germline CDR1 and CDR2 sequences are SGHRS and YFSETQ. The V end was cut by 8 bases, the J end by 9 bases, with 21 bases between. This CDR3 is built from 14 residues. Full variable domain (remainder filled in from reference TRBV5-1 and TRBJ2-1): KAGVTQTPRYLIKTRGQQVTLSCSPISGHRSVSWYQQTPGQGLQFLFEYFSETQRNKGNFPGRFSGRQFSNSRSEMNVSTLELGDSALYLCASSPGSPNGEQFFGPGTRLTVL.

The chain links TRBV7-9 to TRBJ2-5, with D tentatively TRBD2 (7 bases). CDR1 and CDR2 (germline): SEHNR, FQNEAQ (reference sequence). V was pared by 3 bases and J by 5 bases, with 13 bases between. The CDR3 runs 14 residues. The DNA of the CDR3 is TGTGCCAGCAGCTTTGGGGGGGGCGCGGAGACCCAGTACTTC. This sequence encodes CASSFGGGAETQYF.

The chain is built from TRBV28 and TRBJ1-3; possibly TRBD1 for D (5 bases). Looked up from germline, CDR1 is MDHEN and CDR2 is SYDVKM. This CDR3 is built from 13 residues. Trimming took off 5 bases at V and 7 bases at J, with 12 bases between the two ends. The CDR3, as DNA: TGTGCCAGCAGTCCTCCGACAGTCAACACCATATATTTT. Protein sequence: CASSPPTVNTIYF.

Regarding this clone: Mismatch with germline at one junction end may stem from a read error. The chain employs TRBV7-7 and TRBJ2-2, with 7 positions matching TRBD1. The CDR3 covers 14 residues. CDR1 and CDR2 (germline): SSHAT, FNYEAQ (reference sequence). CDR3 loop: CASSWDRNTGELFF. The CDR3 bases are TGTGCTAGCAGCTGGGACAGGAACACCGGGGAGCTGTTTTTT.

The chain uses TRBV15 and TRBJ2-3; D is unresolved. Deletions cut 1 base from V and 6 bases from J, with 5 bases between. CDR1 and CDR2 (germline): LNHNV, YYDKDF (reference sequence). CDR3 size: 12 residues. The CDR3 reads CATSRVGDTQYF. As DNA, the CDR3 is TGTGCCACCAGCAGAGTCGGGGATACGCAGTATTTT.

This sequence joins TRBV28 and TRBJ1-1; the D is unclear. This CDR3 region has 13 residues. Germline V lookup: CDR1 MDHEN, CDR2 SYDVKM. V lost 10 bases, J lost 0 bases, and 12 bases lay in between. The CDR3 bases are TGTGCCACTAACCCATATCTGAACACTGAAGCTTTCTTT. Protein sequence: CATNPYLNTEAFF.

Note on this clone: The sample carries other DNA sequences with the same CDR3. This rearrangement joins TRBV9 to TRBJ2-1; 7 bases align to TRBD1. J was trimmed by 6 bases and V by 0 bases; bases with no gene match: 0. CDR3 length: 13 amino acids. Germline lookup yields CDR1 SGDLS and CDR2 YYNGEE. The CDR3 DNA follows: TGTGCCAGCAGCGTAGCAGGGGGCAATGAGCAGTTCTTC. Its protein is CASSVAGGNEQFF.